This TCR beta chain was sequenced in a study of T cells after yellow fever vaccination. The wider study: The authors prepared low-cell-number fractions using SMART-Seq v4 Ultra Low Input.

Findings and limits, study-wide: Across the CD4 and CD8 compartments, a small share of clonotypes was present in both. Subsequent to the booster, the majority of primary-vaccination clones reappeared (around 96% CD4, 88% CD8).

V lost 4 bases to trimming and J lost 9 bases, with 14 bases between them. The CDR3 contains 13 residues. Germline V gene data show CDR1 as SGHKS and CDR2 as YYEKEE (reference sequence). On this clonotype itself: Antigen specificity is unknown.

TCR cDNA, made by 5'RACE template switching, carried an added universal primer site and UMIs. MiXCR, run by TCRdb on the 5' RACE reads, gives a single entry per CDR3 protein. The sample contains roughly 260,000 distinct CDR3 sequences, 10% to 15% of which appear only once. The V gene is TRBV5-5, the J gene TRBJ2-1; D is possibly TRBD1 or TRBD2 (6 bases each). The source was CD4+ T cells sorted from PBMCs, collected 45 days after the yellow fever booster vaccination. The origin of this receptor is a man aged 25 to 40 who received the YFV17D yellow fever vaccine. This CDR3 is CASSRGQVGEQFF. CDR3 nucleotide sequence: TGTGCCAGCAGCCGGGGGCAGGTCGGTGAGCAGTTCTTC.